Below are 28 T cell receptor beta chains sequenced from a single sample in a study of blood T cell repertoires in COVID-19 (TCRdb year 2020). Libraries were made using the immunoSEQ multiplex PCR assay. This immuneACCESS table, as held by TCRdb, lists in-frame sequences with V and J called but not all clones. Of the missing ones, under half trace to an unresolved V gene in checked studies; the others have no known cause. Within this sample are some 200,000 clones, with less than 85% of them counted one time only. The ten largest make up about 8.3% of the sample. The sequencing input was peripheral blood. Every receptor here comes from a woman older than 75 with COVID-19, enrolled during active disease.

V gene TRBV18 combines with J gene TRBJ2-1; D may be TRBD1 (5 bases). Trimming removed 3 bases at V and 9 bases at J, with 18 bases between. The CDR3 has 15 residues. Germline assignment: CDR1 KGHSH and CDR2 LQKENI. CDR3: CASSPGAGLIGEQFF. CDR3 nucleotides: TGTGCCAGCTCACCTGGGGCAGGGTTGATTGGTGAGCAGTTCTTC.

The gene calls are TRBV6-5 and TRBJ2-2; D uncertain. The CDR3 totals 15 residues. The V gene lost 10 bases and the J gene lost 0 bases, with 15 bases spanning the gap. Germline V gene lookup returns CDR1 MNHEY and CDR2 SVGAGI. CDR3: CAISDKQTNTGELFF. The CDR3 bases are TGTGCCATTTCTGACAAACAGACGAACACCGGGGAGCTGTTTTTT.

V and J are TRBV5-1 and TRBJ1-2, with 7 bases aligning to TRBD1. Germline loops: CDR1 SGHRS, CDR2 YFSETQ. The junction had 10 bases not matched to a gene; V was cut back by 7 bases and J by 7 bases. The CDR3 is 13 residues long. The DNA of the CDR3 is TGCGCCAGCTACCCCGAGGGGGCAGGTGGCTACACCTTC. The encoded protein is CASYPEGAGGYTF.

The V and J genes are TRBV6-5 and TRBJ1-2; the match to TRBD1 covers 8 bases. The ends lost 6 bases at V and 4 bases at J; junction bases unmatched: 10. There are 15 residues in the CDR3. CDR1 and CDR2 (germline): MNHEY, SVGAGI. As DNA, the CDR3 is TGTGCCAGCAGAGCCCGGACAGGGAGAGCCTATGGCTACACCTTC. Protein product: CASRARTGRAYGYTF.

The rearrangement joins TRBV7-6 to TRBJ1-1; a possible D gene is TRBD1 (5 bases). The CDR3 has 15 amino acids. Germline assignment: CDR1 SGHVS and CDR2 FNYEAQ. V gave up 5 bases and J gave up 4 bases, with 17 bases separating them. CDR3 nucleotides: TGTGCCAGCAGCGCCGCGACAAGGGGAGGCACTGAAGCTTTCTTT. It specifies CASSAATRGGTEAFF. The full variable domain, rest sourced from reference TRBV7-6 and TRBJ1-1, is GAGVSQSPRYKVTKRGQDVALRCDPISGHVSLYWYRQALGQGPEFLTYFNYEAQQDKSGLPNDRFSAERPEGSISTLTIQRTEQRDSAMYRCASSAATRGGTEAFFGQGTRLTVV.

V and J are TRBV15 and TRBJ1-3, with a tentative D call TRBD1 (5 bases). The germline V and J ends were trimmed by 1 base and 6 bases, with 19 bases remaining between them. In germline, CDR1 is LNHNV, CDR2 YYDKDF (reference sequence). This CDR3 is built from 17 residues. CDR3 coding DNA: TGTGCCACCAGCAGAGTGGGGCCATCGTCTTGGTTAAACACCATATATTTT. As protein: CATSRVGPSSWLNTIYF.

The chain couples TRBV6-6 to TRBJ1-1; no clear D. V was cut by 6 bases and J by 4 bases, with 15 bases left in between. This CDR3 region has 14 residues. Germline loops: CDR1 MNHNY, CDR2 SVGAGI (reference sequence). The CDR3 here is CASRSQLSSTEAFF. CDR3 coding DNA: TGTGCCAGCAGGTCTCAACTGTCGTCCACTGAAGCTTTCTTT.

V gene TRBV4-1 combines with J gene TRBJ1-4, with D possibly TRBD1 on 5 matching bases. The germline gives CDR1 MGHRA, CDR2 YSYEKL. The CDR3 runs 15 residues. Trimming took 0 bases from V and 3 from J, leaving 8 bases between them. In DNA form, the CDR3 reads TGCGCCAGCAGCCAAGAAGGGGAGGCTAATGAAAAACTGTTTTTT. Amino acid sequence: CASSQEGEANEKLFF.

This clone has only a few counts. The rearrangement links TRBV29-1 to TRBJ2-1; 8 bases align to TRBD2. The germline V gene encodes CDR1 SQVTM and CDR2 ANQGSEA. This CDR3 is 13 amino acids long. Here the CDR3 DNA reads TGCGCTTCCCCTAGCGGGTCCTACAATGAGCAGTTCTTC. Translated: CASPSGSYNEQFF.

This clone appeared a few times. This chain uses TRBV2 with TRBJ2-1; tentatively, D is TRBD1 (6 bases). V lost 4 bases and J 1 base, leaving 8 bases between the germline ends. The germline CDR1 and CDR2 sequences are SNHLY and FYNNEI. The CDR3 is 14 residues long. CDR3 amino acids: CASSVGQSYNEQFF. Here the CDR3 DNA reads TGTGCCAGCAGTGTGGGACAATCCTACAATGAGCAGTTCTTC.

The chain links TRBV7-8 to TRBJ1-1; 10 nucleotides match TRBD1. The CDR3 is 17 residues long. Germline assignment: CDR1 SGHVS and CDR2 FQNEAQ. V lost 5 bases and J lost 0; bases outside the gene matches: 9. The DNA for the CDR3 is TGTGCCAGCAGCGCGACAGGGGGCGGGCCGATGAACACTGAAGCTTTCTTT. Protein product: CASSATGGGPMNTEAFF.

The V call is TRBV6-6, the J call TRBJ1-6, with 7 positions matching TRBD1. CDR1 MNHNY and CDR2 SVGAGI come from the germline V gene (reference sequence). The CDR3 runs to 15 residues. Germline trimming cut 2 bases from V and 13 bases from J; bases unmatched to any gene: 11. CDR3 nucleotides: TGTGCCAGCAGTTACGGGGTGGCAGGGGGGTCGCCCCTCCACTTT. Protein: CASSYGVAGGSPLHF.

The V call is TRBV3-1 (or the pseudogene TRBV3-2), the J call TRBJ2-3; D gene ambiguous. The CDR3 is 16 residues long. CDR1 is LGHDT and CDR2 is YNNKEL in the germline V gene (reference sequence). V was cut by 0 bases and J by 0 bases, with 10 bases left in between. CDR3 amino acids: CASSQDGGVSTDTQYF. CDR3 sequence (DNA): TGTGCCAGCAGCCAAGATGGCGGCGTTAGCACAGATACGCAGTATTTT.

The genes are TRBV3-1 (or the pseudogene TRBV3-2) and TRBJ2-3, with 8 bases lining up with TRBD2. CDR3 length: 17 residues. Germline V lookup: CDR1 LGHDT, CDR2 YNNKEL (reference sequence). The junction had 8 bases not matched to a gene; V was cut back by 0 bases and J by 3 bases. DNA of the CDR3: TGTGCCAGCAGCCAAGACCGGACCGGGGGGGGGACAGATACGCAGTATTTT. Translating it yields CASSQDRTGGGTDTQYF.

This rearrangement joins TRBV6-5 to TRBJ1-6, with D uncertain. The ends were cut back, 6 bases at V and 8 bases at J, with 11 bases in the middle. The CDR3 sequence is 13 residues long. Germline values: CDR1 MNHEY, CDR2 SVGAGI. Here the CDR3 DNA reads TGTGCCAGCAGGGCGGCTTGGGATTCACCCCTCCACTTT. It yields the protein CASRAAWDSPLHF.

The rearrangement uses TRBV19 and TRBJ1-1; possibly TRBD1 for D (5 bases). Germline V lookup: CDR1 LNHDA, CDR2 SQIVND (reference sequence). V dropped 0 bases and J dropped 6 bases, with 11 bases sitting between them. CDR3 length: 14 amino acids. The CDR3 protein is CASSIERDSSEAFF. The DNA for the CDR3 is TGTGCCAGTAGTATAGAGCGGGACTCTTCTGAAGCTTTCTTT.

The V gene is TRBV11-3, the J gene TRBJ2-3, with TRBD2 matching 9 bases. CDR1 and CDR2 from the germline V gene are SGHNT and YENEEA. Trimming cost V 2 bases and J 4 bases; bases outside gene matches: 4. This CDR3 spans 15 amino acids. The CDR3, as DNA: TGTGCCAGCAGCTTACGTAGCGGGGGTTCAGATACGCAGTATTTT. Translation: CASSLRSGGSDTQYF.

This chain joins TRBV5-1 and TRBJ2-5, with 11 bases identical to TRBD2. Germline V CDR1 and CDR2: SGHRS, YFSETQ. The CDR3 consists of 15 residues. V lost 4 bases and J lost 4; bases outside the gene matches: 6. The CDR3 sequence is CASSKLAGVGETQYF. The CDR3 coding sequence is TGCGCCAGCAGCAAACTAGCGGGAGTGGGAGAGACCCAGTACTTC. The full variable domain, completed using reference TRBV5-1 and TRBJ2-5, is KAGVTQTPRYLIKTRGQQVTLSCSPISGHRSVSWYQQTPGQGLQFLFEYFSETQRNKGNFPGRFSGRQFSNSRSEMNVSTLELGDSALYLCASSKLAGVGETQYFGPGTRLLVL.

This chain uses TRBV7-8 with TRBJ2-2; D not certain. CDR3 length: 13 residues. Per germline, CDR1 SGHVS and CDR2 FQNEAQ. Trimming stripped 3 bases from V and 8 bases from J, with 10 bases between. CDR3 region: CASSFGPGGELFF. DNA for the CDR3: TGTGCCAGCAGCTTCGGCCCAGGTGGGGAGCTGTTTTTT.

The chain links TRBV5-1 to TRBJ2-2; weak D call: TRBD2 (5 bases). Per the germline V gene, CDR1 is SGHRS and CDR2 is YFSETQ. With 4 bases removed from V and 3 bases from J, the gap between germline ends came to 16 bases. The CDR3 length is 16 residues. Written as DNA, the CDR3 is TGCGCCAGCAGCCCCGGACTCACTAAATACACCGGGGAGCTGTTTTTT. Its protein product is CASSPGLTKYTGELFF.

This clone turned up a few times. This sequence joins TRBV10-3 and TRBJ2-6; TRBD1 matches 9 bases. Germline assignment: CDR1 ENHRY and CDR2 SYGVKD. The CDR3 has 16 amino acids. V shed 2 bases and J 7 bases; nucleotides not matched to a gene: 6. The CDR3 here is CAISEPGQGLANVLTF. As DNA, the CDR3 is TGTGCCATCAGTGAGCCTGGACAGGGGTTAGCCAACGTCCTGACTTTC.

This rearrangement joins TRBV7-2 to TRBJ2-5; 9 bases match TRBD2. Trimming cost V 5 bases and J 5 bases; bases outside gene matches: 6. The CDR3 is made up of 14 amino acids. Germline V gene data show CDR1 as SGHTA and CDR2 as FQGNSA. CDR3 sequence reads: CASSPGLAVETQYF. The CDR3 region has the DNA TGTGCCAGCAGCCCGGGACTAGCAGTGGAGACCCAGTACTTC.

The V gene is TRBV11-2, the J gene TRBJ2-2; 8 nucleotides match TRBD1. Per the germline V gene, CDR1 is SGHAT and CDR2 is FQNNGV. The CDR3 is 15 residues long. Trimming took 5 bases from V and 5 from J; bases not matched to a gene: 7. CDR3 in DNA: TGTGCCAGCAGCCGAACCGGGACAGGTACCGGGGAGCTGTTTTTT. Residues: CASSRTGTGTGELFF. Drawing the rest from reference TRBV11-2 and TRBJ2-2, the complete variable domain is EAGVAQSPRYKIIEKRQSVAFWCNPISGHATLYWYQQILGQGPKLLIQFQNNGVVDDSQLPKDRFSAERLKGVDSTLKIQPAKLEDSAVYLCASSRTGTGTGELFFGEGSRLTVL.

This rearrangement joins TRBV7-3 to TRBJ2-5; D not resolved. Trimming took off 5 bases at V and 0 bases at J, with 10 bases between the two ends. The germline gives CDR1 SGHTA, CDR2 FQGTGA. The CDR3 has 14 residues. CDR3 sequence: CASSLSGHQETQYF. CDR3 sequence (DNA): TGTGCCAGCAGCCTCAGTGGGCACCAAGAGACCCAGTACTTC.

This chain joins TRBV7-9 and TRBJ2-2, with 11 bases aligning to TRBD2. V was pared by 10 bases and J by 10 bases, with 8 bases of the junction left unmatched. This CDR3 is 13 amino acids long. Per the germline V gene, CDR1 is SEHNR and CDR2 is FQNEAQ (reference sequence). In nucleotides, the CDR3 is TGTGCCACCGGGCTAGCGGGGGGCTTGGAGCTGTTTTTT. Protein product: CATGLAGGLELFF.

In nucleotides, the CDR3 is TGTGCCAGCAGTCGTAGTTTGGGACAGTCTTTTTCCCTCTCTGGAAACACCATATATTTT. This encodes CASSRSLGQSFSLSGNTIYF. This chain uses TRBV7-8 with TRBJ1-3; TRBD1 matches at 7 bases. Germline CDR1 SGHVS, CDR2 FQNEAQ. This CDR3 is built from 20 residues. V shed 6 bases and J 0 bases; nucleotides not matched to a gene: 20.

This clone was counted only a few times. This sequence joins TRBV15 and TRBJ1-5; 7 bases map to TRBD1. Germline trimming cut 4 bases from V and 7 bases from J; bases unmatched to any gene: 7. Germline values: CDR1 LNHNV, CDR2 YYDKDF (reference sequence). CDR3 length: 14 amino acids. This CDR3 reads CATSIGQEEQPQHF. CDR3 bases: TGTGCCACCAGCATCGGACAGGAGGAACAGCCCCAGCATTTT.

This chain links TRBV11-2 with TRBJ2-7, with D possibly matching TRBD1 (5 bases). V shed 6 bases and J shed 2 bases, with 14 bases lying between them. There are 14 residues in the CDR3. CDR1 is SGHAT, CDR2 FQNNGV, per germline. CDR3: CASRMGPGAYEQYF. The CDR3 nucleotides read TGTGCCAGCAGAATGGGGCCAGGTGCCTACGAGCAGTACTTC.